Each of the 5 T cell receptor beta chains below was sequenced from the same sample in a study of blood T cells in healthy people across ages. Primers used in a second PCR of roughly 7 to 12 cycles were a sample-barcoded 5' primer and a J-beta primer mix. A single record per CDR3 protein comes from TCRdb applying MiXCR to the 5' RACE reads. The sample consists of some 880,000 distinct CDR3 sequences, 36% of them appearing once. The specimen sequenced was blood. Every receptor here comes from a man aged 18 to 35 in good health.

This rearrangement joins TRBV4-3 to TRBJ1-4, with 9 bases aligning to TRBD1. Trimming removed 1 base from V and 7 bases from J; junction bases left unmatched: 4. Germline loops: CDR1 LGHNA, CDR2 YSLEER. The CDR3 spans 15 residues. This CDR3 is CASSQGDRDVEKLFF. CDR3 DNA sequence: TGCGCCAGCAGCCAAGGGGACAGGGACGTTGAAAAACTGTTTTTT.

In its sample, this clonotype was seen a few times. J is TRBJ1-5 and V is TRBV7-2; D perhaps matches TRBD1 (6 bases). Germline assignment: CDR1 SGHTA and CDR2 FQGNSA. The CDR3 runs 16 residues. The V gene lost 1 base and the J gene lost 6 bases, with 16 bases spanning the gap. The CDR3 region is CASSLVSVSGVQPQHF. The CDR3 DNA reads as TGTGCCAGCAGCTTAGTTTCGGTGTCAGGGGTTCAGCCCCAGCATTTT. Full variable domain (rest looked up from reference TRBV7-2 and TRBJ1-5): GAGVSQSPSNKVTEKGKDVELRCDPISGHTALYWYRQSLGQGLEFLIYFQGNSAPDKSGLPSDRFSAERTGGSVSTLTIQRTQQEDSAVYLCASSLVSVSGVQPQHFGDGTRLSIL.

This clonotype has a count of ten or more. The chain has TRBV20-1 and TRBJ2-1, with D perhaps TRBD2 (6 bases). CDR3 length equals 16 residues. Germline V CDR1 and CDR2: DFQATT, SNEGSKA (reference sequence). V lost 0 bases to trimming and J lost 7 bases, with 19 bases between them. The CDR3 spells CSARETSGVARNEQFF. The CDR3 DNA reads TGCAGTGCTAGAGAGACTAGTGGCGTAGCGAGGAATGAGCAGTTCTTC.

To note about this clonotype: Relative to the germline gene, one junction end is altered; a read error may explain this. The chain employs TRBV25-1 and TRBJ2-6; no clear D. This CDR3 has 18 residues. CDR1 is MGHDK, CDR2 SYGVNS, per germline. The CDR3, as DNA: TGTGCCGGCAGTGAATCGGCCCTACATAGCTCTGGGGCCAACGTCCTGACTTTC. Its translation: CAGSESALHSSGANVLTF.

Ten or more counts support this clonotype. The CDR3 region has the DNA TGTGCCAGCAGCTCCCTGGGAACTGGGGCCAACGTCCTGACTTTC. Encoded protein: CASSSLGTGANVLTF. The gene calls are TRBV7-2 and TRBJ2-6; D unclear. Per germline, CDR1 SGHTA and CDR2 FQGNSA. V gave up 4 bases and J gave up 2 bases, with 9 bases separating them. CDR3 size: 15 residues.